A selection of T cell receptor beta chains follows, all from one sample in a study of blood T cell repertoires in COVID-19. The data were produced by immunoSEQ multiplex PCR, yet TCRdb's version contains in-frame clones alone and is incomplete. This sample has some 260,000 clones; about nine tenths occur once, and the top ten carry 6% to 7%. Specimen: PBMCs or T cells enriched from blood (not recorded which). The receptor set was obtained from a woman between 25 and 40 years old with acute COVID-19. Both conserved end residues are part of each CDR3. The order of the fields is V gene, clone size, J gene, D gene, CDR3 protein, CDR3 DNA. The D gene is left open where the match is weak. Size is omitted from some rows. Given values are once, few, many or a class for expanded clones.

>TRBV28|-|TRBJ2-7|TRBD2
CASSVGLAGVYEQYF
TGTGCCAGCAGCGTAGGACTAGCGGGAGTCTACGAGCAGTACTTC
>TRBV28|-|TRBJ2-7|-
CASRPGSEEPYEQYF
TGTGCCAGCAGACCCGGGAGTGAGGAACCCTACGAGCAGTACTTC
>TRBV11-2|-|TRBJ2-6|-
CASSLDLGGAGANVLTF
TGTGCCAGCAGCTTAGATCTTGGTGGGGCCGGGGCCAACGTCCTGACTTTC
>TRBV19|few|TRBJ1-4|-
CASSLTPGLTNEKLFF
TGTGCCAGTAGTCTTACCCCAGGGCTAACTAATGAAAAACTGTTTTTT
>TRBV7-8|-|TRBJ1-4|-
CASSLASTTNEKLFF
TGTGCCAGCAGCTTAGCGTCAACAACTAATGAAAAACTGTTTTTT
>TRBV18|few|TRBJ1-4|-
CASSPRASNEKLFF
TGTGCCAGCTCACCCAGGGCTTCTAATGAAAAACTGTTTTTT
>TRBV13|-|TRBJ2-7|TRBD1
CASSLEDRSYEQYF
TGTGCCAGCAGCTTGGAGGACAGGAGCTACGAGCAGTACTTC
>TRBV28|-|TRBJ2-7|TRBD2
CASSRGLAGTYEQYF
TGTGCCAGCAGTCGCGGACTAGCGGGAACCTACGAGCAGTACTTC
>TRBV4-1|few|TRBJ1-2|TRBD1
CASSQEQGYGYTF
TGCGCCAGCAGCCAAGAACAGGGGTATGGCTACACCTTC
>TRBV5-4|-|TRBJ2-7|TRBD1
CASSQDRVVSYEQYF
TGTGCCAGCAGCCAAGACAGGGTTGTGTCCTACGAGCAGTACTTC
>TRBV7-9|-|TRBJ2-4|TRBD2
CASSLRGNAKNIQYF
TGTGCCAGCAGCTTGCGGGGGAACGCCAAAAACATTCAGTACTTC
>TRBV27|-|TRBJ1-5|-
CASRPGSNQPQHF
TGTGCCAGCAGGCCGGGAAGCAATCAGCCCCAGCATTTT
>TRBV29-1|-|TRBJ2-7|-
CSATTSSSEQYF
TGCAGCGCTACGACTAGTTCTTCCGAGCAGTACTTC
>TRBV5-4|-|TRBJ2-6|-
CASSLDGFSGANVLTF
TGTGCCAGCAGCTTGGACGGGTTCTCTGGGGCCAACGTCCTGACTTTC
>TRBV5-4|-|TRBJ1-2|-
CASSPRPEANYGYTF
TGTGCCAGCAGCCCCCGGCCGGAGGCAAACTATGGCTACACCTTC
>TRBV6-1|-|TRBJ1-2|-
CASSDPQAGGTAF
TGTGCCAGCAGTGACCCACAGGCGGGGGGCACAGCCTTC
>TRBV7-9|-|TRBJ2-7|TRBD2
CASSFRGSGTSYEQYF
TGTGCCAGCAGCTTTCGGGGTAGCGGGACCTCCTACGAGCAGTACTTC
>TRBV19|-|TRBJ1-5|TRBD1
CASRKTGDRNQPQHF
TGTGCCAGTAGAAAGACAGGGGATCGCAATCAGCCCCAGCATTTT
>TRBV5-1|once|TRBJ1-1|TRBD1
CASRVTGGQGADTEAFF
TGCGCCAGCAGAGTCACTGGGGGACAGGGGGCGGACACTGAAGCTTTCTTT
>TRBV15|-|TRBJ2-3|-
CATSSPGASTDTQYF
TGTGCCACCAGCAGCCCAGGGGCTAGCACAGATACGCAGTATTTT
>TRBV9|-|TRBJ1-3|-
CASSAIDSYSGNTIYF
TGTGCCAGCAGCGCCATAGACAGCTACTCTGGAAACACCATATATTTT
>TRBV27|-|TRBJ2-7|-
CASSLYRGRDEQYF
TGTGCCAGCAGTTTATATAGGGGTAGAGACGAGCAGTACTTC
>TRBV7-9|-|TRBJ2-3|-
CASSWGHTQYF
TGTGCCAGCAGCTGGGGGCATACGCAGTATTTT
>TRBV5-4|-|TRBJ1-2|TRBD1
CASSLGVWDRWRNVYGYTF
TGTGCCAGCAGCTTGGGAGTTTGGGACAGGTGGCGCAATGTCTATGGCTACACCTTC
>TRBV4-1|once|TRBJ1-6|TRBD1
CASSQERQGSDSYNSPLHF
TGCGCCAGCAGCCAAGAACGACAGGGATCCGACTCCTATAATTCACCCCTCCACTTT
>TRBV19|many|TRBJ2-3|-
CASSIVDRSDTQYF
TGTGCCAGTAGTATAGTAGATCGATCGGATACGCAGTATTTT
>TRBV27|-|TRBJ2-1|-
CASSLPGRTNNEQFF
TGTGCCAGCAGTCTCCCGGGGAGAACGAACAATGAGCAGTTCTTC
>TRBV19|-|TRBJ2-7|-
CASSELLLYEQYF
TGTGCCAGTTCCGAATTACTCTTGTACGAGCAGTACTTC
>TRBV11-1|once|TRBJ2-7|TRBD2
CASSAPGGLAVHEQYF
TGTGCCAGCAGCGCCCCCGGGGGACTAGCGGTCCACGAGCAGTACTTC
>TRBV6-5|-|TRBJ1-5|-
CASSLDTRTEPYF
TGTGCCAGCAGTTTAGATACAAGGACAGAACCATACTTT
>TRBV7-9|-|TRBJ2-3|TRBD2
CASSPRGGQADTQYF
TGTGCCAGCAGCCCCCGCGGGGGGCAGGCAGATACGCAGTATTTT
>TRBV9|-|TRBJ1-1|-
CASSVGVRESEAFF
TGTGCCAGCAGCGTAGGGGTGAGGGAGTCTGAAGCTTTCTTT
>TRBV19|-|TRBJ1-5|-
CASSTTGSNQPQHF
TGTGCCAGTAGTACGACAGGTTCCAATCAGCCCCAGCATTTT
>TRBV5-4|-|TRBJ2-3|TRBD1
CASSSTGAGFTDTQYF
TGTGCCAGCAGCTCGACAGGGGCTGGCTTCACAGATACGCAGTATTTT
>TRBV5-1|-|TRBJ2-2|TRBD1
CASSLSAGGAQSGELFF
TGCGCCAGCAGCTTATCCGCAGGGGGCGCCCAGTCAGGGGAGCTGTTTTTT
>TRBV19|few|TRBJ1-5|-
CASSIQASYSNQPQHF
TGTGCCAGTAGTATTCAGGCCTCTTATAGCAATCAGCCCCAGCATTTT
>TRBV18|-|TRBJ1-1|-
CASSPTGLNTEAFF
TGTGCCAGCTCTCCGACAGGATTGAACACTGAAGCTTTCTTT
>TRBV18|-|TRBJ2-3|-
CASSGARDTQYF
TGTGCCAGCTCGGGGGCCAGGGATACGCAGTATTTT
>TRBV7-6|-|TRBJ2-7|TRBD2
CASSFSGSSYEQYF
TGTGCCAGCAGCTTTAGCGGGAGTTCCTACGAGCAGTACTTC
>TRBV7-8|-|TRBJ2-3|-
CASSLPTGFQGLNTDTQYF
TGTGCCAGCAGCCTACCGACAGGTTTTCAGGGGCTCAACACAGATACGCAGTATTTT
>TRBV5-6|-|TRBJ1-3|-
CASTRPPEIGNTIYF
TGTGCCAGCACCCGACCGCCGGAGATTGGAAACACCATATATTTT
>TRBV4-1|-|TRBJ1-4|-
CASSLRTTTNEKLFF
TGCGCCAGCAGCCTCAGGACAACAACTAATGAAAAACTGTTTTTT
>TRBV5-6|-|TRBJ2-2|TRBD1
CASTLYGTGSTGELFF
TGTGCCAGCACCTTATATGGGACAGGGAGCACCGGGGAGCTGTTTTTT
>TRBV2|-|TRBJ2-2|-
CASSGPLLSLDTGELFF
TGTGCCAGCAGTGGTCCACTTCTCTCGCTCGACACCGGGGAGCTGTTTTTT
>TRBV2|-|TRBJ2-1|TRBD1
CASPRDRVDEQFF
TGTGCCAGCCCCAGGGACAGGGTCGATGAGCAGTTCTTC
>TRBV15|-|TRBJ1-2|-
CATSGSSGPTYGYTF
TGTGCCACCAGCGGATCCAGCGGGCCTACCTATGGCTACACCTTC
>TRBV5-1|-|TRBJ2-7|TRBD2
CASSPSGGAYEQYF
TGCGCCAGCAGCCCGTCGGGGGGTGCCTACGAGCAGTACTTC
>TRBV27|-|TRBJ2-4|-
CASSSRQENIQYF
TGTGCCAGCAGTTCGCGACAGGAAAACATTCAGTACTTC
>TRBV7-2|-|TRBJ2-1|TRBD2
CASSYPSGSRIGQFF
TGTGCCAGCAGCTACCCTAGCGGGAGTAGGATCGGGCAGTTCTTC
>TRBV20-1|-|TRBJ2-7|-
CSASVVRGDEQYF
TGCAGTGCTAGTGTAGTTCGAGGCGACGAGCAGTACTTC
>TRBV24-1|-|TRBJ2-7|TRBD1
CATSEGQGSDHEQYF
TGTGCCACCAGTGAGGGACAGGGAAGCGATCACGAGCAGTACTTC
>TRBV16|-|TRBJ2-5|TRBD2
CASSQTLLATGGSTKHFQETQYF
TGTGCCAGCAGTCAAACCCTACTGGCCACTGGCGGGAGTACAAAGCATTTCCAAGAGACCCAGTACTTC
>TRBV28|-|TRBJ1-6|TRBD1
CASRTGQGRNSPLHF
TGTGCCAGCAGAACGGGACAGGGTCGCAATTCACCCCTCCACTTT